This T cell receptor beta chain was obtained from a study of spatial heterogeneity in lung cancer. As for the study in general: Within raw reads, each unique TCR and UMI combination appeared on average more than ten times.

Every individual TCR cDNA molecule carried its own unique molecular identifier, which allowed correction of PCR and sequencing errors. MiXCR, applied by TCRdb to the 5' RACE reads, yields one record per CDR3 protein. The table has more than 65,000 distinct CDR3 sequences, about 12% seen once. Specified time point: sample taken at primary tumor resection. In each case, whole RNA from tumor, nontumor lung or frozen PBMC was sequenced unsorted. This clonotype came up many times. The input for sequencing was PBMCs, taken at surgery. The source is a male donor with early-stage non-small cell lung cancer.

The CDR3 here is CASSANSQGHSNQPQHF. In nucleotides, the CDR3 is TGTGCCAGCAGTGCGAACTCACAGGGACATAGCAATCAGCCCCAGCATTTT. V is TRBV6-6 and J is TRBJ1-5, with D perhaps matching TRBD1 (6 bases). Germline V gene data show CDR1 as MNHNY and CDR2 as SVGAGI (reference sequence). The V end lost 5 bases, the J end lost 0 bases, and 17 bases lay between the germline ends. The CDR3 consists of 17 residues.